This record concerns one T cell receptor beta chain sequence. Its target is not known. This sample was included in a study of T-cell reconstitution after alpha-beta-depleted transplantation in children. A TCRbeta library incorporating unique molecular identifiers was prepared. Using its own MiXCR run on the PCR reads, TCRdb lists one record per CDR3 protein. Among about 470,000 distinct CDR3 sequences, around two fifths were seen once, and the ten largest hold around a quarter. This CDR3 has 14 residues. Germline V CDR1 and CDR2: KGHSH, LQKENI. V lost 4 bases, J lost 1 base, and 11 bases lay in between. Whole-study findings and limits: Day-60 TCRbeta diversity that was high in some patients was derived from surviving recipient T cells and thymic progenitors. T-cell counts and diversity at one year following transplant were attributed mainly to newly produced T cells.

The TCR sequence derives from a girl between 2 and 10 years old with aplastic anemia, due to receive a stem cell transplant. The sequences come from PBMCs, collected before TCRalphabeta/CD19-depleted stem cell transplant. The rearrangement joins TRBV18 to TRBJ2-7; D may be TRBD1 (6 bases). CDR3 amino acids: CASSQDSVSYEQYF. CDR3 nucleotides: TGTGCCAGCTCACAGGACAGTGTATCCTACGAGCAGTACTTC.